The table lists the clone carrying this T cell receptor (beta chain) with many counts. Its antigen remains unidentified. TCRdb analysed the reads with MiXCR anew, one entry per CDR3 protein. Of roughly 230,000 distinct CDR3 sequences listed, approximately 15% were seen once; the top ten hold around 47%. This CDR3 has 15 residues. Germline CDR1 LNHDA, CDR2 SQIVND (reference sequence). J gave up 2 bases and V 5 bases, and 6 bases lay outside the gene matches. The data belong to a study of T cell repertoires in cytomegalovirus infection. Study-wide background: Public TCR beta signatures marked donors with CMV infection and the matching HLA.

Study-level findings and limits: Predominance within the ex vivo response was attributable to HLA-C-restricted CMV-specific TCR beta clonotypes. There were carriers of CMV plus the relevant HLA, and cumulative public TCR beta family frequency identified them.

The sequenced sample consisted of CD8+ T cells from PBMCs. The gene calls are TRBV19 and TRBJ2-7; 10 nucleotides match TRBD1. This TCR was sampled from a human donor in good health (CMV status not recorded). Some clones in this sample may be carry-over from other donors' samples. For the CDR3, the DNA is TGTGCCAGTAGTCCCACCGGGACAGGGGCCTACGAGCAGTACTTC. Translation gives CASSPTGTGAYEQYF.